A single sample is the source of the 22 T cell receptor beta chains below, sequenced in a study of blood T cell repertoires in COVID-19. Some clones are missing from TCRdb's copy, which holds only in-frame ones; the method was immunoSEQ multiplex PCR. Seen here are about 230,000 clones, 70% to 90% observed once, and the top ten hold around 2.5%. Source material: PBMCs or T cells enriched from blood (not recorded which). The receptors were gathered from a woman aged 40 to 50 with acute COVID-19.

The chain couples TRBV6-6 to TRBJ2-7, with 11 bases identical to TRBD1. V shed 6 bases, J shed 3 bases, and the junction held 10 bases outside the gene matches. The CDR3 is made up of 16 amino acids. The V gene's germline CDR1 is MNHNY and CDR2 SVGAGI (reference sequence). CDR3 sequence reads: CASRPNSGTGGYEQYV. CDR3 DNA sequence: TGTGCCAGCAGGCCGAACTCCGGGACAGGGGGCTACGAGCAGTACGTC.

This chain joins TRBV5-1 and TRBJ1-1; TRBD1 agrees at 7 bases. Germline assignment: CDR1 SGHRS and CDR2 YFSETQ. The V gene end was trimmed by 4 bases and the J gene end by 0 bases; junction bases not matched to a gene: 6. The CDR3 spans 15 residues. The CDR3: CASSVRGELNTEAFF. As DNA, the CDR3 is TGCGCCAGCAGCGTCAGGGGGGAACTGAACACTGAAGCTTTCTTT.

The chain uses TRBV2 and TRBJ2-1, with 10 nucleotides matching TRBD1. The J segment lost 8 bases and the V segment lost 4 bases, leaving 8 bases of the junction unmatched. Germline-derived CDR1 and CDR2 are SNHLY and FYNNEI. The length of the CDR3 is 15 residues. CDR3 coding DNA: TGTGCCAGCAGTGCGGAGACAGGGGGCTTAGATGAGCAGTTCTTC. It encodes CASSAETGGLDEQFF.

The V call is TRBV3-1 (or the pseudogene TRBV3-2), the J call TRBJ1-2; D might be TRBD1 (6 bases). The CDR3 sequence is 13 residues long. Germline V gene lookup returns CDR1 LGHDT and CDR2 YNNKEL (reference sequence). The V end was cut by 1 base, the J end by 8 bases, with 11 bases between. CDR3 nucleotide sequence: TGTGCCAGCAGCCAAGCCGGGACAACGGGCTACACCTTC. It yields the protein CASSQAGTTGYTF.

The rearrangement uses TRBV5-4 and TRBJ2-4; tentatively, D is TRBD1 (6 bases). The V and J ends lost 7 bases and 3 bases respectively, with 20 bases between them. The CDR3 has 16 amino acids. Germline lookup yields CDR1 SGHNT and CDR2 YYREEE (reference sequence). CDR3: CASPTSGDVGKNIQYF. CDR3 coding DNA: TGTGCCAGCCCGACCTCAGGGGACGTAGGCAAAAACATTCAGTACTTC.

The chain carries TRBV21-1 and TRBJ2-7; the D call TRBD1 from the table was never checked on the DNA. TRBV21-1 is a documented pseudogene. The CDR3 totals 14 residues. CDR3 nucleotides: TGTGCCAGCAGCAGCTCCGGGACAGGAGCCAGGCAGTACGTC. This translates into CASSSSGTGARQYV.

The chain couples TRBV11-2 to TRBJ2-3, with 16 bases that match TRBD2. The CDR3 is 18 residues long. With V trimmed by 5 bases and J by 4 bases, 9 bases remained unmatched. Looked up from germline, CDR1 is SGHAT and CDR2 is FQNNGV. CDR3 bases: TGTGCCAGCAGCGATCCCGGGACTAGCGGGGGGGAGGCAGATACGCAGTATTTT. Protein sequence: CASSDPGTSGGEADTQYF.

The J gene is TRBJ2-1, the V gene TRBV3-1 (or the pseudogene TRBV3-2); 8 nucleotides agree with TRBD2. V shed 2 bases and J 6 bases; nucleotides not matched to a gene: 12. Germline lookup yields CDR1 LGHDT and CDR2 YNNKEL (reference sequence). The CDR3 sequence is 17 residues long. CDR3 DNA sequence: TGTGCCAGCAGCCAACCGGGTCCCGGGACTAGTGTCAATGAGCAGTTCTTC. It specifies CASSQPGPGTSVNEQFF.

V is TRBV4-2 and J is TRBJ2-2; tentative D call: TRBD2 (5 bases). CDR3 length equals 14 residues. In germline, CDR1 is LGHNA, CDR2 YNFKEQ. The V and J ends lost 4 bases and 6 bases respectively, with 12 bases between them. The CDR3 protein is CASSLPAVPGELFF. In DNA, the CDR3 is TGTGCCAGCAGCCTTCCAGCGGTGCCCGGGGAGCTGTTTTTT.

This sequence joins TRBV7-2 and TRBJ2-1; D not resolved. Germline CDR1 is SGHTA and CDR2 is FQGNSA. Trimming pared 1 base from V and 6 bases from J, leaving 16 bases between. The CDR3 is made up of 16 amino acids. This chain's CDR3 is CASSLGVTGLGNEQFF. In DNA, the CDR3 is TGTGCCAGCAGCTTAGGTGTGACTGGTTTGGGCAATGAGCAGTTCTTC.

The genes are TRBV10-3 and TRBJ1-2; D is possibly TRBD1 (6 bases). V was trimmed by 4 bases and J by 6 bases, leaving 18 bases between them. The germline gives CDR1 ENHRY, CDR2 SYGVKD. CDR3 length: 15 residues. Written as DNA, the CDR3 is TGTGCCATCAGTGCCCAGGGCCGGGGGGCTGATGGCTACACCTTC. Translating it yields CAISAQGRGADGYTF.

V is TRBV9 and J is TRBJ1-6, with 9 bases that match TRBD1. The junction had 12 bases not matched to a gene; V was cut back by 3 bases and J by 8 bases. This CDR3 has 17 amino acids. Germline CDR1 is SGDLS and CDR2 is YYNGEE. The CDR3, as DNA: TGTGCCAGCAGCGCCACCCTTGGACAGGGGACATATTCACCCCTCCACTTT. Its protein is CASSATLGQGTYSPLHF.

The V call is TRBV5-6, the J call TRBJ2-2, with TRBD2 as a possible D gene (5 bases). The V end was cut by 0 bases, the J end by 4 bases, with 7 bases between. This CDR3 comprises 14 residues. CDR1 and CDR2 (germline): SGHDT, YYEEEE. CDR3: CASSLATSTGELFF. CDR3 coding DNA: TGTGCCAGCAGCTTGGCCACTAGCACCGGGGAGCTGTTTTTT.

The chain has TRBV9 and TRBJ2-5; 8 positions match TRBD1. In germline, CDR1 is SGDLS, CDR2 YYNGEE. CDR3 length equals 14 residues. The trim removed 3 bases at V and 5 bases at J, leaving 6 bases unmatched. In DNA form, the CDR3 reads TGTGCCAGCAGCGGAAACAGGGGGTGGGAGACCCAGTACTTC. This encodes CASSGNRGWETQYF.

The V gene is TRBV4-2, the J gene TRBJ1-1; D remains unclear. V lost 2 bases, J lost 1 base, and 29 bases lay in between. CDR1 and CDR2 (germline): LGHNA, YNFKEQ. The CDR3 is made up of 21 amino acids. CDR3 amino acids: CASSQLLKFLTDSLGNTEAFF. Written as DNA, the CDR3 is TGTGCCAGCAGCCAACTGTTAAAGTTTTTAACGGACTCTCTGGGGAACACTGAAGCTTTCTTT.

This chain connects TRBV4-3 to TRBJ1-3; tentatively, D is TRBD1 (5 bases). This CDR3 is built from 15 residues. V dropped 0 bases and J dropped 2 bases, with 8 bases sitting between them. Looked up from germline, CDR1 is LGHNA and CDR2 is YSLEER. CDR3 region: CASSQDAGTGNTIYF. The CDR3 DNA is TGCGCCAGCAGCCAAGACGCAGGGACTGGAAACACCATATATTTT.

This clone appeared once. The rearrangement uses TRBV6-5 and TRBJ1-1; 8 bases are a match to TRBD1. The CDR3 has 13 amino acids. The V and J ends lost 0 bases and 7 bases, in that order; junction bases with no gene match: 1. Germline V gene sequence: CDR1 MNHEY, CDR2 SVGAGI. The DNA for the CDR3 is TGTGCCAGCAGTTACTCGACAGGGGTTGAAGCTTTCTTT. It translates to CASSYSTGVEAFF.

The chain joins TRBV19 to TRBJ1-4; D not resolved. The germline V gene has CDR1 LNHDA and CDR2 SQIVND (reference sequence). The CDR3 contains 13 residues. The V gene lost 3 bases and the J gene lost 5 bases, with 7 bases spanning the gap. The CDR3 reads CASSIRSNEKLFF. As DNA, the CDR3 is TGTGCCAGTAGTATCAGGTCCAATGAAAAACTGTTTTTT.

The chain links TRBV14 to TRBJ2-6; D possibly corresponds to TRBD2 (5 bases). CDR1 and CDR2 (germline): SGHDN, FVKESK. The CDR3 has 18 amino acids. V gave up 4 bases and J gave up 4 bases, with 20 bases separating them. The CDR3 here is CASSPRPERSGGANVLTF. In DNA, the CDR3 is TGTGCCAGCAGCCCCAGACCGGAGCGGTCGGGCGGGGCCAACGTCCTGACTTTC.

This chain links TRBV5-4 with TRBJ2-3; possible D gene TRBD2, 6 bases. CDR1 and CDR2 from the germline V gene are SGHNT and YYREEE (reference sequence). The V end lost 4 bases, the J end lost 2 bases, and 17 bases lay between the germline ends. The CDR3 sequence is 16 residues long. DNA of the CDR3: TGTGCCAGCAGCCCCCCGGGACGGGAGAACACAGATACGCAGTATTTT. Its protein product is CASSPPGRENTDTQYF. Variable domain in full (rest from reference TRBV5-4 and TRBJ2-3): ETGVTQSPTHLIKTRGQQVTLRCSSQSGHNTVSWYQQALGQGPQFIFQYYREEENGRGNFPPRFSGLQFPNYSSELNVNALELDDSALYLCASSPPGRENTDTQYFGPGTRLTVL.

The chain couples TRBV13 to TRBJ2-2; D possibly corresponds to TRBD2 (6 bases). This CDR3 has 15 residues. Germline V gives CDR1 PRHDT, CDR2 FYEKMQ (reference sequence). Trimming removed 5 bases from V and 5 bases from J, with 15 bases in between. The CDR3 here is CASSAGLKGTGELFF. In DNA form, the CDR3 reads TGTGCCAGCAGCGCTGGACTAAAGGGGACCGGGGAGCTGTTTTTT. Combining the CDR3 with reference TRBV13 and TRBJ2-2 gives the whole variable domain AAGVIQSPRHLIKEKRETATLKCYPIPRHDTVYWYQQGPGQDPQFLISFYEKMQSDKGSIPDRFSAQQFSDYHSELNMSSLELGDSALYFCASSAGLKGTGELFFGEGSRLTVL.

In its sample, this clone was seen once. The V gene is TRBV5-1, the J gene TRBJ2-3, with TRBD2 matching 9 bases. The J segment lost 5 bases and the V segment lost 7 bases, leaving 8 bases of the junction unmatched. The CDR3 contains 14 residues. From germline, CDR1 is SGHRS and CDR2 YFSETQ. The CDR3 here is CASLRGGAEDTQYF. Written as DNA, the CDR3 is TGCGCCAGCCTTCGCGGGGGGGCGGAAGATACGCAGTATTTT.